This T cell receptor beta chain was captured by sequencing in a study of identifying expanded T cells in peripheral blood. The sample holds a few counts of this clone. No antigen is known for it. Study observations and caveats: Differentially abundant clones: about 1.2 between replicates, 16.4 at approximately 13 days, under 25 at four.

This CDR3 contains 17 residues. V shed 1 base and J shed 2 bases, with 12 bases lying between them. Germline CDR1 and CDR2: SGHTA and FQGTGA. The protocol was immunoSEQ multiplex PCR, while the TCRdb copy is restricted to in-frame clones and leaves out a portion. The sample includes 85,000 to 120,000 clones, approximately 88% seen only once; the top ten take roughly 14%. Collection occurred without any documented infections or immune events in donors. Sequences were obtained from blood. V is TRBV7-3 and J is TRBJ2-6, with D maybe TRBD2 (5 bases). The source of this sequence is a person between 18 and 75 years old in good health. Written as DNA, the CDR3 is TGTGCCAGCAGCTTAATGGGTACCGGGACTGGGGCCAACGTCCTGACTTTC. Its translation: CASSLMGTGTGANVLTF. The complete variable domain, with remaining parts taken from reference TRBV7-3 and TRBJ2-6, reads GAGVSQTPSNKVTEKGKYVELRCDPISGHTALYWYRQSLGQGPEFLIYFQGTGAADDSGLPNDRFFAVRPEGSVSTLKIQRTERGDSAVYLCASSLMGTGTGANVLTFGAGSRLTVL.